This T cell receptor (beta chain) was obtained from a study of T-cell memory formation after mild COVID-19. At the level of the study: TCR clustering was largely donor specific.

About this clonotype: Antigen specificity is unknown.

TCRdb reprocessed the 5' RACE reads via MiXCR and lists one record per CDR3 protein. The sample lists nearly 110,000 distinct CDR3 sequences; about 15% were seen once. The study's findings and limits: While clones contracting from day 15 to 85 were balanced between CD4 and CD8, later expanders leaned CD4+.

Sequences were obtained from PBMCs or a T cell subset sorted from them (not recorded which). This clonotype was obtained from a man aged 18 to 35 who had mild COVID-19 (a few samples of this study predate the infection). Cell type and time point are not known.

Here the CDR3 DNA reads TGTGCCAGCAGCTCACCGGGACAGTACAATGAGCAGTTCTTC. Translation: CASSSPGQYNEQFF. This chain connects TRBV5-8 to TRBJ2-1; 7 bases are shared with TRBD1. V dropped 3 bases and J dropped 4; count of bases not matched to a gene: 4. The CDR3 contains 14 residues. Per germline, CDR1 SGHTS and CDR2 YDEGEE.